This TCR beta chain was sequenced in a study of blood T cells in healthy people across ages. Study results and caveats: With donor CMV status unknown, expanded clonotype changes were possibly confounded.

With regard to this clonotype: Its antigen is not known.

Using a J-beta primer mix together with a sample-barcoded 5' primer, a second PCR was run for roughly 7 to 12 cycles. One entry per CDR3 protein, called by TCRdb with MiXCR from the 5' RACE reads. The repertoire consists of 1.2 million to 1.5 million distinct CDR3 sequences, with around 59% occurring once and the leading ten covering about 6.7%. The CDR3 spans 15 residues. Trimming cost V 5 bases and J 5 bases; bases outside gene matches: 10. The sample consisted of blood. This TCR was sampled from a man in his late teens or twenties in good health. This rearrangement joins TRBV12-3 or TRBV12-4 to TRBJ2-5; 8 positions agree with TRBD1. DNA for the CDR3: TGTGCCAGCAGTCCGACACAGGGGGTGGAGGAGACCCAGTACTTC. Amino acids: CASSPTQGVEETQYF.